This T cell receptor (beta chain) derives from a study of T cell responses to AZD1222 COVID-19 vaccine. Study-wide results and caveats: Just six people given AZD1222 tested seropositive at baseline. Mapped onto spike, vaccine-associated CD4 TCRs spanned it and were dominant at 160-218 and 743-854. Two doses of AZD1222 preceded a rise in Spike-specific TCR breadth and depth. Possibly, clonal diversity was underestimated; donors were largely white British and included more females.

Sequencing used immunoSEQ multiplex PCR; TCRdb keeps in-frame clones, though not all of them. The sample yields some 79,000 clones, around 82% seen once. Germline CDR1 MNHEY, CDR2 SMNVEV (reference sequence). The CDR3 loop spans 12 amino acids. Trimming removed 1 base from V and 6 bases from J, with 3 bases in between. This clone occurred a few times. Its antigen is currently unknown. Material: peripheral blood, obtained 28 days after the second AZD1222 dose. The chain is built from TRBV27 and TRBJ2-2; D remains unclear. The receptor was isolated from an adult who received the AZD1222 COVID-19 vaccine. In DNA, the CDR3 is TGTGCCAGCAGTTTATTATCCGGGGAGCTGTTTTTT. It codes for CASSLLSGELFF.